This TCR beta chain came from a study of T cell responses to AZD1222 COVID-19 vaccine (dated by TCRdb to the early 2020s). With regard to the full study: AZD1222 recipients whose second dose came at about 4 weeks and those whose second dose came at about 12 weeks were combined into one group, since spike-specific TCR depth and breadth did not differ between the two schedules. TCR sequencing covered approximately 230 trial participants: 200 to 220 given two doses of AZD1222 and about 26 given two doses of MenACWY control vaccine. Enrollment into the trials was organized by age into subgroups of 18-55, 56-69 and 70-plus years, and those subgroups contained roughly 160, 29 and 62 TCR-sequenced participants, respectively.

The CDR3, from cysteine to phenylalanine, totals 15 residues. The only DNA kept is the CDR3, 45 bases in frame from the first base. The V and J ends are trimmed by 0 bases and 2 bases, leaving 13 bases between them. According to the germline V gene (reference sequence), CDR1 reads GTSNPN and CDR2 reads SVGIG. The time point label here, explained by the study, means: baseline before first vaccination. Vaccinee samples came from UK trials COV001 and COV002, including a single-blind randomized controlled phase 2/3 trial of AZD1222 (ChAdOx1 nCoV-19) in healthy adults. For TCRbeta chain sequencing, PBMC samples were collected from trial participants at day 0 and at day 28 after the second dose. As regards this clone: There is no known antigen for this receptor. Base qualities are not provided; no much larger clone lies one nucleotide away.

General findings and caveats noted by the study authors: Conclusions about previously exposed vaccinees are limited, since just 5 or 6 AZD1222 recipients were seropositive for SARS-CoV-2 at baseline. After two AZD1222 doses, both the breadth and the depth of spike-specific TCRs were significantly higher than at day 0 and than in MenACWY recipients. Reportedly, almost half of the unique spike-specific TCRs recognized epitopes lying outside the regions that are mutated in the B.1.351 and B.1.1.7 variants. In the small 56-69-year group, the increase in depth fell short of significance, most likely because of low power. The whole spike protein was spanned by vaccine-associated CD4 TCRs, and dominant responses were seen in regions 160-218 and 743-854. Participants were mostly white British, with more females than males. The authors suggested clonal diversity may have been underestimated. Because no samples from the day 14 peak response were available, repertoires could be characterized only after the peak T cell response.

The CDR3 regions of human TCRbeta chains were analyzed by immunosequencing. The study's own analysis went as follows. TCRs in the repertoires were matched against a reference library of SARS-CoV-2-specific TCRs that had been generated with the MIRA antigen-specificity platform. Breadth was defined as the fraction of unique TCRs that were SARS-CoV-2-associated. Depth was defined as the fraction of total T cells that were SARS-CoV-2-associated. Using the MIRA data, each spike-specific TCR was assigned both to the spike region to which the TCR was reactive and to a CD4 or CD8 class. Log10-transformed breadth and depth values were compared by one-way ANOVA with Sidak's multiple comparisons tests. TCRdb limited this immuneACCESS table to in-frame rearrangements with V and J called. A share of clones is missing; checked studies link under half to unresolved V genes, and the rest is unexplained. D and trimming come from the DNA, and the V and J calls and clone size come from that table. Across this sample there are about 120,000 clones, with 92% seen only once. Together, the top ten hold 13% to 15% of the sample.

The clonotype comes from an adult in good health. The specimen was peripheral blood, collected on day 0 of AZD1222 vaccination. The rearrangement combines TRBV30 with TRBJ1-1, with an unclear D gene assignment. The DNA is as follows: TGTGCCTGGAGTGTTCGTGGAGGGCCCAACACTGAAGCTTTCTTT. This translates into CAWSVRGGPNTEAFF. Joined to the reference TRBV30 and TRBJ1-1 proteins, this CDR3 gives the full variable domain: SQTIHQWPATLVQPVGSPLSLECTVEGTSNPNLYWYRQAAGRGLQLLFYSVGIGQISSEVPQNLSASRPQDRQFILSSKKLLLSDSGFYLCAWSVRGGPNTEAFFGQGTRLTVV.